What follows describes a single TCR beta chain. Antigen specificity is unknown. Making use of molecular barcodes, quantitative 5'-RACE generated TCR beta libraries. TCRdb re-derived calls from the 5' RACE reads in MiXCR, one entry per CDR3 protein. The data contain some 450,000 distinct CDR3 sequences, 15% to 20% of them singletons. The source of the sample is a study of CD8 T cells in ankylosing spondylitis. The length of the CDR3 is 13 residues. V was trimmed by 3 bases and J by 5 bases, leaving 10 bases between them. Looked up from germline, CDR1 is SGHTA and CDR2 is FQGTGA. Whole-study findings and limits: A TCR beta motif made of fewer than ten highly homologous variants seemed typical of ankylosing spondylitis blood. In peripheral blood, disease-linked CD8+ clones occurred at relatively low frequencies. In the blood and synovial fluid of reactive arthritis, some motif variants had been previously reported. Matched ankylosing spondylitis synovial fluid reportedly showed significant enrichment of disease-linked clones.

The rearrangement joins TRBV7-3 to TRBJ2-5, with TRBD2 as a possible D gene (6 bases). This receptor was taken from a male donor with ankylosing spondylitis. Sequencing input: blood, either unsorted or a sorted T cell fraction (not recorded which). CDR3 sequence (DNA): TGTGCCAGCAGCTTCACTAGCTCGGAGACCCAGTACTTC. Amino acids: CASSFTSSETQYF.